This T cell receptor (beta chain) is drawn from a study of control samples from healthy donors and cancer patients. Sequencing used immunoSEQ multiplex PCR; TCRdb keeps in-frame clones, though not all of them. Of approximately 88,000 clones listed, approximately 91% are singletons. The CDR3 covers 14 residues. Between the trimmed V and J ends, which lost 5 bases and 12 bases, there was a span of 20 bases. The germline V gene has CDR1 MGHRA and CDR2 YSYEKL. This rearrangement joins TRBV4-1 to TRBJ2-1; D may be TRBD1 (5 bases). This receptor was identified in a woman in her twenties or thirties in good health. Sequencing input: blood. The CDR3 DNA follows: TGCGCCAGCAGCGTACAGCAGGAAGGGGAAAGGCAGTTCTTC. It translates to CASSVQQEGERQFF.